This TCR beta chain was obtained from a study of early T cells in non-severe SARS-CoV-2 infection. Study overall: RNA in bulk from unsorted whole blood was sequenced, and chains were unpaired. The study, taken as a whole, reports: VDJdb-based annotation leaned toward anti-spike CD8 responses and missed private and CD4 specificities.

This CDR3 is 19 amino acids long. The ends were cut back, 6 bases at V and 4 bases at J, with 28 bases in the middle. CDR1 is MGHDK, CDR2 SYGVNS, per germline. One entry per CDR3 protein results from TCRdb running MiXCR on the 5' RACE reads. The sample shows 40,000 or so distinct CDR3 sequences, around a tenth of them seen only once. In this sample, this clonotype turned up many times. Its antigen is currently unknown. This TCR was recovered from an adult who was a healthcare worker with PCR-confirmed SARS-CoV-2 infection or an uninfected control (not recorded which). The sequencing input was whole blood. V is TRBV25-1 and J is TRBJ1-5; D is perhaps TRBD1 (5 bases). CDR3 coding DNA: TGTGCCAGCAGCCCCGTTTATGGTCAGGGAGTGCATGGGAATCAGCCCCAGCATTTT. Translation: CASSPVYGQGVHGNQPQHF.